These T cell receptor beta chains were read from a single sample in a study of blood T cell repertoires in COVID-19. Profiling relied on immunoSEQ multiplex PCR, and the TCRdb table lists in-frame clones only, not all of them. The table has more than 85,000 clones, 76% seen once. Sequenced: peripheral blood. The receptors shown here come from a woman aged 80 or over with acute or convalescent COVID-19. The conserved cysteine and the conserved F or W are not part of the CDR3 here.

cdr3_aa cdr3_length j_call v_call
ASSLGITMNTEAF 13 TRBJ1-1 TRBV5-1
ASSPPLARNEQF 12 TRBJ2-1 TRBV18
ASSGQGDEKLF 11 TRBJ1-4 TRBV12-3/TRBV12-4
ASSQQGGNEQF 11 TRBJ2-1 TRBV19
AWSTGQGVRDTQY 13 TRBJ2-3 TRBV30
ASSYSYEQY 9 TRBJ2-7 TRBV2
ASIRTGVGRTGELF 14 TRBJ2-2 TRBV2
ASSHGQGAVNTEAF 14 TRBJ1-1 TRBV11-2
ASSPQGVLNTEAF 13 TRBJ1-1 TRBV2
ASSLGRAALQETQY 14 TRBJ2-5 TRBV27
ASSYAQSSYNEQF 13 TRBJ2-1 TRBV6-2/TRBV6-3
ASSGAGSLREGYT 13 TRBJ1-2 TRBV5-1
ASSAFNRGRNYGYT 14 TRBJ1-2 TRBV19
ASSVGQGAVWETQY 14 TRBJ2-5 TRBV9